This T cell receptor beta chain stems from a study of blood T cell repertoires in COVID-19. Study background: COVID-19 samples collected from the United States, Italy and Spain covered acute and convalescent phases. Nucleic acid was either cDNA or gDNA, and it came from T cells, B-cell-depleted T cells, or PBMCs.

Clones were read by immunoSEQ multiplex PCR, and TCRdb kept only the in-frame ones, dropping some. The sample holds 130,000 or so clones; just over 75% are singletons and the top ten take roughly a tenth. The CDR3 is 16 residues long. Per germline, CDR1 LGHDT and CDR2 YNNKEL (reference sequence). The ends were cut back, 7 bases at V and 2 bases at J, with 21 bases in the middle. J is TRBJ2-7 and V is TRBV3-1 (or the pseudogene TRBV3-2); tentatively, D is TRBD2 (6 bases). The receptor comes from a human donor in a cohort sampled during active COVID-19. The sample was peripheral blood. CDR3 coding DNA: TGTGCCAGCACAAAACAAGGCGGGGCTTTAACCTACGAGCAGTACTTC. The encoded protein is CASTKQGGALTYEQYF.